The 10 T cell receptor beta chains presented below share a single source sample, sequenced in a study of shared clonotypes between healthy human individuals. The protocol was immunoSEQ multiplex PCR, while the TCRdb copy is restricted to in-frame clones and leaves out a portion. The sample records over a million clones, 97% to 99% being singletons. Sequences were obtained from naive CD4+ T cells sorted from blood. The sample's subset: CD45RA+ positively selected. These receptors were taken from a young man in good health.

The genes are TRBV5-1 and TRBJ2-1; 7 bases line up with TRBD2. The germline CDR1 and CDR2 sequences are SGHRS and YFSETQ. The CDR3 is made up of 16 amino acids. V gave up 4 bases and J gave up 3 bases; unmatched junction bases: 10. The CDR3 DNA is TGCGCCAGCAGCGGGGGAGGGGCGGGACGCTACAATGAGCAGTTCTTC. Its translation is CASSGGGAGRYNEQFF.

A remark on this clone: At one end the junction does not follow the germline gene, possibly because of a read error. The same CDR3 also results from other DNA sequences found in this sample. The chain combines TRBV5-1 with TRBJ1-5, with a weak D call TRBD1 (5 bases). This CDR3 has 15 amino acids. Germline V gene sequence: CDR1 SGHRS, CDR2 YFSETQ. CDR3 DNA sequence: TGCGCCAGCAGTTTGGAGGGGACTAGCAATCAGCCCCAGCATTTT. Amino acid sequence: CASSLEGTSNQPQHF.

As concerns this clone: Other nucleotide sequences in the sample specify the same CDR3. This sequence joins TRBV5-1 and TRBJ1-3, with D maybe TRBD1 (5 bases). Trimming took off 4 bases at V and 0 bases at J, with 11 bases between the two ends. CDR1 is SGHRS and CDR2 is YFSETQ in the germline V gene. This CDR3 is 15 amino acids long. CDR3 sequence: CASSSTGTSGNTIYF. The DNA of the CDR3 is TGCGCCAGCAGCAGCACGGGGACCTCTGGAAACACCATATATTTT.

The chain recombines TRBV7-9 with TRBJ2-7; 11 bases match TRBD2. The germline CDR1 and CDR2 sequences are SEHNR and FQNEAQ (reference sequence). The CDR3 covers 15 residues. Germline trimming cut 6 bases from V and 1 base from J; bases unmatched to any gene: 5. The CDR3 DNA reads as TGTGCCAGCAGAGTCCTAGCGGGAGGTTCCTACGAGCAGTACTTC. Encoded protein: CASRVLAGGSYEQYF.

CDR3 residues: CSVGTSGGTDTQYF. In nucleotides, the CDR3 is TGCAGCGTTGGGACCTCTGGGGGCACAGATACGCAGTATTTT. This chain links TRBV29-1 with TRBJ2-3, with D unresolved. The V gene's germline CDR1 is SQVTM and CDR2 ANQGSEA. V shed 4 bases and J shed 1 base, with 12 bases lying between them. The CDR3 is made up of 14 amino acids.

The chain uses TRBV5-1 and TRBJ2-1; possible D gene TRBD1, 6 bases. The V gene's germline CDR1 is SGHRS and CDR2 YFSETQ. The CDR3 contains 14 residues. The V and J ends lost 8 bases and 3 bases respectively, with 15 bases between them. The CDR3 region is CASTGTPNYNEQFF. CDR3 DNA sequence: TGCGCCAGTACCGGGACACCTAACTACAATGAGCAGTTCTTC.

The CDR3, as DNA: TGTGCCAGCAGCTTAGGATCCAGGGGCGCCAATCAGCCCCAGCATTTT. It codes for CASSLGSRGANQPQHF. This sequence joins TRBV7-6 and TRBJ1-5; a weak D match, TRBD1 (6 bases). The CDR3 extends over 16 amino acids. V gave up 1 base and J gave up 3 bases, with 13 bases separating them. Germline CDR1 is SGHVS and CDR2 is FNYEAQ.

The chain links TRBV5-1 to TRBJ2-1; D gene unclear. V lost 4 bases, J lost 2 bases, and 13 bases lay in between. CDR3 size: 15 residues. Germline CDR1 reads SGHRS; CDR2 reads YFSETQ. Here the CDR3 reads CASSLDPETYNEQFF. The CDR3 coding sequence is TGCGCCAGCAGCCTAGACCCTGAAACCTACAATGAGCAGTTCTTC. Complete variable domain (other parts from reference TRBV5-1 and TRBJ2-1): KAGVTQTPRYLIKTRGQQVTLSCSPISGHRSVSWYQQTPGQGLQFLFEYFSETQRNKGNFPGRFSGRQFSNSRSEMNVSTLELGDSALYLCASSLDPETYNEQFFGPGTRLTVL.

The chain employs TRBV10-1 and TRBJ2-1; either TRBD1 or TRBD2 may fit D (5 bases each). V was clipped by 0 bases and J by 4 bases, with 10 bases between them. CDR1 WNHNN and CDR2 SYGVQD come from the germline V gene (reference sequence). This CDR3 spans 15 amino acids. The CDR3 sequence is CASSESRGPYNEQFF. The CDR3 coding sequence is TGCGCCAGCAGTGAGTCGAGGGGACCTTACAATGAGCAGTTCTTC.

The chain joins TRBV11-3 to TRBJ2-5; 9 positions match TRBD1. Germline values: CDR1 SGHNT, CDR2 YENEEA. CDR3 length: 14 residues. After removal of 6 bases from V and 5 bases from J, the junction contained 7 bases not matched to a gene. CDR3 amino acids: CASSKTGGRETQYF. In DNA, the CDR3 is TGTGCCAGCAGTAAGACAGGGGGTAGGGAGACCCAGTACTTC. Looking up the rest from reference TRBV11-3 and TRBJ2-5 gives the full variable domain: EAGVVQSPRYKIIEKKQPVAFWCNPISGHNTLYWYLQNLGQGPELLIRYENEEAVDDSQLPKDRFSAERLKGVDSTLKIQPAELGDSAVYLCASSKTGGRETQYFGPGTRLLVL.